These 19 T cell receptor beta chains share one sample of origin, sequenced in a study of cytomegalovirus exposure and HLA in healthy donors. The PCR ran on 60 Vbeta and 13 Jbeta primers. Profiling relied on immunoSEQ multiplex PCR, and the TCRdb table lists in-frame clones only, not all of them. The sample lists 90,000 to 100,000 clones, roughly 76% seen once, with under 3% in the top ten. Material for sequencing was PBMCs. The receptors here all came from a middle-aged man in good health and CMV-seronegative.

The sample holds one count of this clone. The V and J genes are TRBV6-1 and TRBJ2-7; tentatively, D is TRBD1 (6 bases). Per germline, CDR1 MNHNS and CDR2 SASEGT. This CDR3 is built from 14 residues. With 11 bases removed from V and 0 bases from J, the gap between germline ends came to 17 bases. The CDR3 region is CAGSHSDSSYEQYF. CDR3 bases: TGTGCCGGATCCCACTCGGACAGCTCCTACGAGCAGTACTTC.

The chain couples TRBV5-1 to TRBJ2-1; the D is unclear. The CDR3 loop spans 15 amino acids. Trimming took off 0 bases at V and 0 bases at J, with 7 bases between the two ends. Germline CDR1 SGHRS, CDR2 YFSETQ. The CDR3 loop reads CASSLGSSSYNEQFF. In nucleotides, the CDR3 is TGCGCCAGCAGCTTGGGGTCTAGCTCCTACAATGAGCAGTTCTTC.

The gene calls are TRBV7-9 and TRBJ2-3; 8 bases map to TRBD2. Germline lookup yields CDR1 SEHNR and CDR2 FQNEAQ (reference sequence). The CDR3 sequence is 16 residues long. Trimming took 5 bases from V and 0 from J; bases not matched to a gene: 7. The CDR3 sequence is CASSPRTSLSTDTQYF. The CDR3 DNA is TGTGCCAGCAGCCCGCGGACTAGCCTTAGCACAGATACGCAGTATTTT.

The chain links TRBV6-5 to TRBJ2-2; possible D gene TRBD2, 7 bases. Germline lookup yields CDR1 MNHEY and CDR2 SVGAGI. The CDR3 totals 15 residues. V was pared by 8 bases and J by 6 bases, with 19 bases between. CDR3 protein: CASCFGRGYPGELFF. CDR3 nucleotides: TGTGCCAGCTGTTTTGGGAGGGGGTACCCCGGGGAGCTGTTTTTT.

In nucleotides, the CDR3 is TGTGCCAGCAGCTTAGAGGGACTAGCGAGCGACGAGCAGTACTTC. Residues: CASSLEGLASDEQYF. The V call is TRBV7-2, the J call TRBJ2-7, with 10 bases fitting TRBD2. The V segment lost 1 base and the J segment 5 bases; nucleotides outside the gene matches: 5. The V gene's germline CDR1 is SGHTA and CDR2 FQGNSA. The CDR3 length is 15 residues. The variable domain in full, with the rest retrieved from reference TRBV7-2 and TRBJ2-7, is GAGVSQSPSNKVTEKGKDVELRCDPISGHTALYWYRQSLGQGLEFLIYFQGNSAPDKSGLPSDRFSAERTGGSVSTLTIQRTQQEDSAVYLCASSLEGLASDEQYFGPGTRLTVT.

This clone was seen a handful of times. This sequence joins TRBV11-3 and TRBJ2-2; TRBD1 agrees at 7 bases. The CDR3 totals 14 residues. The germline V gene encodes CDR1 SGHNT and CDR2 YENEEA. V lost 5 bases, J lost 6 bases, and 6 bases stayed unmatched. CDR3 sequence: CASSPGTVAGELFF. Here the CDR3 DNA reads TGTGCCAGCAGCCCCGGGACAGTGGCCGGGGAGCTGTTTTTT.

The chain couples TRBV30 to TRBJ2-4; possible D gene TRBD1, 6 bases. The germline V and J ends were trimmed by 2 bases and 0 bases, with 11 bases remaining between them. This CDR3 has 15 residues. Germline V CDR1 and CDR2: GTSNPN, SVGIG (reference sequence). The CDR3 sequence is CAWSPGHGAKNIQYF. The CDR3 coding sequence is TGTGCCTGGAGTCCGGGACACGGAGCCAAAAACATTCAGTACTTC.

The J gene is TRBJ1-5, the V gene TRBV10-3; D not certain. The germline V and J ends were trimmed by 3 bases and 3 bases, with 6 bases remaining between them. From germline, CDR1 is ENHRY and CDR2 SYGVKD. This CDR3 contains 13 residues. In DNA form, the CDR3 reads TGTGCCATCAGTGACCGCGCCAATCAGCCCCAGCATTTT. Amino acid sequence: CAISDRANQPQHF.

The chain employs TRBV7-6 and TRBJ2-5; tentative D call: TRBD2 (7 bases). Trimming removed 2 bases from V and 4 bases from J, with 11 bases in between. The CDR3 has 14 amino acids. Germline V gene lookup returns CDR1 SGHVS and CDR2 FNYEAQ. The CDR3 protein is CASSLRGGGETQYF. DNA of the CDR3: TGTGCCAGCAGCTTACGGGGAGGGGGAGAGACCCAGTACTTC.

The CDR3 region is CASSLGWDLQFF. The CDR3 region has the DNA TGTGCCAGCAGCTTAGGTTGGGACTTACAGTTCTTC. The gene calls are TRBV11-2 and TRBJ2-1, with TRBD2 as a possible D gene (6 bases). CDR3 length: 12 amino acids. Germline CDR1 reads SGHAT; CDR2 reads FQNNGV. Deletions cut 1 base from V and 13 bases from J, with 11 bases between.

This chain links TRBV15 with TRBJ2-1, with 8 nucleotides matching TRBD2. The CDR3 length is 15 residues. The trim removed 5 bases at V and 4 bases at J, leaving 7 bases unmatched. CDR1 LNHNV and CDR2 YYDKDF come from the germline V gene (reference sequence). CDR3 amino acids: CATSPGRGDYNEQFF. DNA of the CDR3: TGTGCCACCAGCCCCGGGAGGGGGGATTACAATGAGCAGTTCTTC.

V is TRBV19 and J is TRBJ1-2, with TRBD1 as a possible D gene (6 bases). The CDR3 is 15 residues long. Trimming left V 1 base short and J 0 bases short, with 9 bases between. Germline CDR1 and CDR2: LNHDA and SQIVND (reference sequence). The CDR3 loop reads CASSIVGAPNYGYTF. The DNA of the CDR3 is TGTGCCAGTAGTATAGTGGGGGCACCTAACTATGGCTACACCTTC.

This clone has more than one count but fewer than ten. This rearrangement joins TRBV11-2 to TRBJ2-1; 7 bases agree with TRBD2. V dropped 5 bases and J dropped 0; count of bases not matched to a gene: 4. The CDR3 contains 15 residues. The germline CDR1 and CDR2 sequences are SGHAT and FQNNGV. The DNA of the CDR3 is TGTGCCAGCAGCCGGGGCGGGAGCTCCTACAATGAGCAGTTCTTC. This sequence encodes CASSRGGSSYNEQFF.

This chain joins TRBV28 and TRBJ2-3; maybe TRBD1 (6 bases). V was cut by 10 bases and J by 2 bases, with 16 bases left in between. Germline assignment: CDR1 MDHEN and CDR2 SYDVKM. There are 14 residues in the CDR3. CDR3 amino acids: CATSPRGSTDTQYF. The CDR3 DNA sequence: TGTGCCACTTCTCCCAGGGGATCCACAGATACGCAGTATTTT. Full variable domain (missing parts from reference TRBV28 and TRBJ2-3): DVKVTQSSRYLVKRTGEKVFLECVQDMDHENMFWYRQDPGLGLRLIYFSYDVKMKEKGDIPEGYSVSREKKERFSLILESASTNQTSMYLCATSPRGSTDTQYFGPGTRLTVL.

The CDR3: CASSQESGDTQYF. The CDR3 nucleotides read TGCGCCAGCAGCCAAGAATCCGGGGATACGCAGTATTTT. The gene calls are TRBV4-3 and TRBJ2-3; D is uncertain. V gave up 0 bases and J gave up 6 bases, with 7 bases separating them. The CDR3 has 13 residues. The germline V gene encodes CDR1 LGHNA and CDR2 YSLEER.

The gene calls are TRBV5-1 and TRBJ2-6; 13 bases map to TRBD2. V dropped 2 bases and J dropped 4; count of bases not matched to a gene: 3. This CDR3 contains 17 residues. CDR1 SGHRS and CDR2 YFSETQ come from the germline V gene. In nucleotides, the CDR3 is TGCGCCAGCAGCTTTACTAGCGGGAGGGCCGGGGCCAACGTCCTGACTTTC. Protein sequence: CASSFTSGRAGANVLTF. Filled out from reference TRBV5-1 and TRBJ2-6, the complete variable domain reads KAGVTQTPRYLIKTRGQQVTLSCSPISGHRSVSWYQQTPGQGLQFLFEYFSETQRNKGNFPGRFSGRQFSNSRSEMNVSTLELGDSALYLCASSFTSGRAGANVLTFGAGSRLTVL.

J is TRBJ1-3 and V is TRBV5-6; possible D gene TRBD1, 6 bases. Germline V CDR1 and CDR2: SGHDT, YYEEEE. The CDR3 sequence is 15 residues long. Trimming shortened V by 0 bases and J by 4 bases, and 11 bases separated the two germline ends. CDR3 amino acids: CASSLGQGFGNTIYF. The CDR3, as DNA: TGTGCCAGCAGCTTGGGCCAGGGGTTCGGAAACACCATATATTTT. Filled out from reference TRBV5-6 and TRBJ1-3, the complete variable domain reads DAGVTQSPTHLIKTRGQQVTLRCSPKSGHDTVSWYQQALGQGPQFIFQYYEEEERQRGNFPDRFSGHQFPNYSSELNVNALLLGDSALYLCASSLGQGFGNTIYFGEGSWLTVV.

The V and J genes are TRBV28 and TRBJ2-7; 7 positions agree with TRBD1. CDR3 size: 15 residues. Unmatched junction bases numbered 9, after V lost 4 bases and J lost 3 bases. The germline gives CDR1 MDHEN, CDR2 SYDVKM. This chain's CDR3 is CASSSDLTGIYEQYF. Written as DNA, the CDR3 is TGTGCCAGCAGTTCAGATTTGACAGGGATCTACGAGCAGTACTTC.

As DNA, the CDR3 is TGCGCCAGCAGCTTTACAGGGGGCGGAATGCCGCCCGGGGAGCTGTTTTTT. It is translated as CASSFTGGGMPPGELFF. V gene TRBV5-1 combines with J gene TRBJ2-2; 9 nucleotides agree with TRBD1. The length of the CDR3 is 17 residues. Germline V gene lookup returns CDR1 SGHRS and CDR2 YFSETQ. The J segment lost 6 bases and the V segment lost 2 bases, leaving 11 bases of the junction unmatched. The full variable domain, with the rest looked up from reference TRBV5-1 and TRBJ2-2, is KAGVTQTPRYLIKTRGQQVTLSCSPISGHRSVSWYQQTPGQGLQFLFEYFSETQRNKGNFPGRFSGRQFSNSRSEMNVSTLELGDSALYLCASSFTGGGMPPGELFFGEGSRLTVL.